This T cell receptor (beta chain) was found in a study of blood T cell repertoires in COVID-19. About the study: Sites across the United States, Italy and Spain contributed samples from acute and convalescent COVID-19. The cDNA or gDNA used as material had been derived from T cells, B-cell-depleted T cells, or PBMCs.

There are 13 residues in the CDR3. Germline V gene sequence: CDR1 LNHDA, CDR2 SQIVND (reference sequence). The V gene lost 7 bases and the J gene lost 4 bases, with 12 bases spanning the gap. Per the original data handling: Estimates of nucleated cell counts were drawn from the amplification of reference gene primers. Assay used: immunoSEQ multiplex PCR; TCRdb lists only in-frame clones, some missing. That table gives V, J and clone size, and the DNA gave D and trimming. The sample holds some 280,000 clones; 85% are singletons and the top ten take approximately 4.1%. The sequencing sample was made of peripheral blood. The TCR originated in a woman in her forties or fifties with active or convalescent COVID-19. The chain is built from TRBV19 and TRBJ2-3, with D perhaps matching TRBD1 (5 bases). CDR3 residues: CASTQGRADTQYF. CDR3 nucleotides: TGTGCCAGTACTCAGGGTCGGGCAGATACGCAGTATTTT.